This TCR beta chain stems from a study of blood T cell repertoires in COVID-19. Turning to the study itself: The origin of the acute and convalescent COVID-19 samples was the United States, Italy and Spain.

The assay was immunoSEQ multiplex PCR, and TCRdb's table has in-frame clones only and misses some. The sample includes around 230,000 clones, more than 80% of them seen just once. CDR1 is SGHDT, CDR2 YYEEEE, per germline. The CDR3 is 14 amino acids. The V gene lost 3 bases and the J gene lost 5 bases, with 14 bases spanning the gap. The study drew participants aged 18 to 89 years from some 24 US areas. Grouping used clinical history reported by participants in a survey and questionnaire. Material: PBMCs or T cells enriched from blood (not recorded which). The chain joins TRBV5-6 to TRBJ1-2; D is possibly TRBD1 (6 bases). This clonotype originated in a man aged 35 to 55 who had recovered from COVID-19. The CDR3 bases are TGTGCCAGCAGCTCCCCCGGGACATTATATGGCTACACCTTC. It is translated as CASSSPGTLYGYTF.